Each of the 32 T cell receptor beta chains below was sequenced from the same sample in a study of T cells in Graves' hyperthyroidism and ophthalmopathy. Amplified TCR beta CDR3 regions derived from RNA transcripts. The HTBI set primed first-round TCR CDR3 RT-PCR. Using its own MiXCR run on the multiplex PCR reads, TCRdb lists one record per CDR3 protein. The data contain fewer than 900,000 distinct CDR3 sequences, roughly 15% of them singletons. What was sequenced was blood. The receptors shown here come from a man aged 18-30 years with Graves' hyperthyroidism.

The sample holds a few counts of this clonotype. DNA of the CDR3: TGTGCCAGCAGTTTATGGGACAGGCCTGTCGGCGGCGAGCAGTACTTC. Protein product: CASSLWDRPVGGEQYF. The rearrangement joins TRBV28 to TRBJ2-7; 7 nucleotides align to TRBD1. Unmatched junction bases numbered 11, after V lost 0 bases and J lost 6 bases. This CDR3 is built from 16 residues. The germline V gene encodes CDR1 MDHEN and CDR2 SYDVKM.

This clonotype was picked up many times. This rearrangement joins TRBV10-3 to TRBJ2-7; D perhaps matches TRBD1 (6 bases). The ends were cut back, 6 bases at V and 0 bases at J, with 12 bases in the middle. This CDR3 has 14 amino acids. Germline V lookup: CDR1 ENHRY, CDR2 SYGVKD. CDR3 region: CAIRETGSSYEQYF. CDR3 DNA: TGTGCCATCAGGGAGACAGGTAGCTCCTACGAGCAGTACTTC.

This clonotype came up many times. The V call is TRBV11-2, the J call TRBJ2-3; D may be TRBD2 (5 bases). The CDR3 length is 17 residues. The germline CDR1 and CDR2 sequences are SGHAT and FQNNGV. The V end lost 5 bases, the J end lost 2 bases, and 20 bases lay between the germline ends. This CDR3 is CASSLPSTSYNTDTQYF. The CDR3, as DNA: TGTGCCAGCAGCCTACCCTCAACTAGTTATAACACAGATACGCAGTATTTT.

This clonotype was counted at least ten times. The V gene is TRBV11-2, the J gene TRBJ2-3; D remains ambiguous. The CDR3 is 15 residues long. Trimming stripped 3 bases from V and 0 bases from J, with 10 bases between. The germline V gene encodes CDR1 SGHAT and CDR2 FQNNGV. The CDR3 here is CASSFAFPSTDTQYF. The CDR3 DNA reads TGTGCCAGCAGCTTCGCCTTCCCGAGCACAGATACGCAGTATTTT.

This clonotype was observed a handful of times. The CDR3 is CASTPEGKADLTGELFF. CDR3 in DNA: TGTGCCAGCACCCCTGAAGGGAAAGCGGATCTCACCGGGGAGCTGTTTTTT. V gene TRBV6-1 combines with J gene TRBJ2-2; D is possibly TRBD2 (5 bases). The CDR3 totals 17 residues. Trimming cost V 7 bases and J 4 bases, with 22 bases left between them. CDR1 is MNHNS, CDR2 SASEGT, per germline.

This clonotype turned up a few times. V gene TRBV10-2 combines with J gene TRBJ2-7; 9 bases line up with TRBD2. Germline V gives CDR1 WSHSY, CDR2 SAAADI. The CDR3 has 14 amino acids. Unmatched junction bases numbered 9, after V lost 10 bases and J lost 2 bases. CDR3 region: CATRRTSATYEQYF. The CDR3 DNA reads as TGCGCCACCAGAAGGACTAGCGCCACCTACGAGCAGTACTTC.

This clonotype was counted many times. The genes are TRBV7-9 and TRBJ2-7; the D gene is possibly TRBD1 (6 bases). Trimming took 5 bases from V and 1 from J, leaving 12 bases between them. Germline loops: CDR1 SEHNR, CDR2 FQNEAQ (reference sequence). This CDR3 has 14 amino acids. CDR3 DNA: TGTGCCAGCAGCCGAGGGGGTTGGTCCTACGAGCAGTACTTC. It is translated as CASSRGGWSYEQYF.

The chain uses TRBV12-3 or TRBV12-4 and TRBJ2-1; D might be TRBD2 (5 bases). The CDR3 is 15 residues long. Deletions cut 5 bases from V and 8 bases from J, with 19 bases between. CDR3 coding DNA: TGTGCCAGCAGTCGCTCGGCCCATGAGGAGGATGAGCAGTTCTTC. Protein sequence: CASSRSAHEEDEQFF.

This clonotype was seen a few times. The V gene is TRBV6-2 or TRBV6-3, the J gene TRBJ2-3; 12 bases fit TRBD1. The J segment lost 6 bases and the V segment lost 6 bases, leaving 10 bases of the junction unmatched. CDR1 and CDR2 (germline): MNHEY, SVGEGT. The CDR3 totals 16 residues. This CDR3 reads CASSSRDRGRLDTQYF. CDR3 nucleotide sequence: TGTGCCAGCAGCTCCCGGGACAGGGGGCGGTTGGATACGCAGTATTTT.

About this clonotype itself: It may be a read error: a sequence one base away is much more abundant. It is likely a read error, because the conserved phenylalanine at the end of the CDR3 is missing. This chain links TRBV7-2 with TRBJ2-7; D remains unclear. The CDR3 runs 13 residues. With 5 bases removed from V and 0 bases from J, the gap between germline ends came to 8 bases. Germline lookup yields CDR1 SGHTA and CDR2 FQGNSA. The CDR3 region is CASSRQSSYEQYS. DNA for the CDR3: TGTGCCAGCAGCCGTCAAAGCTCCTACGAGCAGTACTCC.

This clonotype was detected only a few times. The J gene is TRBJ2-1, the V gene TRBV20-1; 15 bases match TRBD2. The V segment lost 6 bases and the J segment 5 bases; nucleotides outside the gene matches: 8. This CDR3 comprises 16 residues. Germline lookup yields CDR1 DFQATT and CDR2 SNEGSKA (reference sequence). CDR3 bases: TGCAGTGCCCCCGGACTAGCGGGAGGGACTGACAATGAGCAGTTCTTC. Its protein is CSAPGLAGGTDNEQFF.

This clonotype was counted at least ten times. The chain couples TRBV7-2 to TRBJ2-5; TRBD2 might be the D (7 bases). This CDR3 spans 14 amino acids. Trimming cost V 6 bases and J 5 bases, with 16 bases left between them. Germline lookup yields CDR1 SGHTA and CDR2 FQGNSA. The CDR3 is CASRFAGARETQYF. The CDR3 nucleotides read TGTGCCAGCAGATTTGCGGGGGCGCGGGAGACCCAGTACTTC. Combining the CDR3 with reference TRBV7-2 and TRBJ2-5 gives the whole variable domain GAGVSQSPSNKVTEKGKDVELRCDPISGHTALYWYRQSLGQGLEFLIYFQGNSAPDKSGLPSDRFSAERTGGSVSTLTIQRTQQEDSAVYLCASRFAGARETQYFGPGTRLLVL.

This clonotype has a count of ten or more. CDR3: CASSPPLAGADNEQFF. The DNA of the CDR3 is TGTGCCAGCTCACCACCACTAGCGGGAGCTGACAATGAGCAGTTCTTC. This chain uses TRBV18 with TRBJ2-1; TRBD2 matches at 11 bases. Trimming removed 0 bases from V and 5 bases from J; junction bases left unmatched: 3. The CDR3 contains 16 residues. Germline CDR1 KGHSH, CDR2 LQKENI.

This clonotype was seen ten or more times. This chain connects TRBV5-5 to TRBJ2-7, with D possibly being TRBD2 (5 bases). V lost 2 bases, J lost 2 bases, and 11 bases lay in between. The CDR3 sequence is 14 residues long. Looked up from germline, CDR1 is SGHKS and CDR2 is YYEKEE (reference sequence). As DNA, the CDR3 is TGTGCCAGCAGCTTCCCGGGGATGACCTACGAGCAGTACTTC. Translated: CASSFPGMTYEQYF.

The CDR3 DNA reads TGTGCCAGTAGTAACCCGACTAGCGGGGCCCGGCAAGAGACCCAGTACTTC. Encoded protein: CASSNPTSGARQETQYF. The chain combines TRBV19 with TRBJ2-5, with 11 bases that match TRBD2. This CDR3 comprises 17 residues. The germline V gene encodes CDR1 LNHDA and CDR2 SQIVND (reference sequence). Germline trimming cut 4 bases from V and 2 bases from J; bases unmatched to any gene: 9.

This clonotype came up many times. Written as DNA, the CDR3 is TGTGCCAGCAGCCAACAGGGCTGGGAGACCCAGTACTTC. This gives the protein CASSQQGWETQYF. V and J are TRBV7-2 and TRBJ2-5, with D maybe TRBD1 (6 bases). The CDR3 runs 13 residues. Trimming removed 5 bases at V and 5 bases at J, with 12 bases between. Looked up from germline, CDR1 is SGHTA and CDR2 is FQGNSA.

V and J are TRBV24-1 and TRBJ2-1, with a weak D call TRBD1 (6 bases). V lost 1 base and J 9 bases, leaving 15 bases between the germline ends. This CDR3 has 15 residues. Germline V lookup: CDR1 KGHDR, CDR2 SFDVKD. The CDR3 nucleotides read TGTGCCACCAGTGATTTCGGGCAGGGACAAGGTGAGCAGTTCTTC. Translated, it gives CATSDFGQGQGEQFF.

The DNA for the CDR3 is TGTGCCATCAGTGGTCGGGACCCAAATGGTAATCAGCCCCAGCATTTT. Amino acids: CAISGRDPNGNQPQHF. The chain carries TRBV10-3 and TRBJ1-5, with D perhaps TRBD1 (5 bases). The CDR3 consists of 16 residues. The V end was cut by 4 bases, the J end by 4 bases, with 17 bases between. Germline loops: CDR1 ENHRY, CDR2 SYGVKD.

At least ten counts were recorded for this clonotype. The rearrangement links TRBV7-9 to TRBJ1-1; 8 bases are shared with TRBD1. V gave up 4 bases and J gave up 5 bases; unmatched junction bases: 6. Germline V gene data show CDR1 as SEHNR and CDR2 as FQNEAQ (reference sequence). The CDR3 has 14 residues. The CDR3 DNA follows: TGTGCCAGCAGCTACGGACAGGGTTGGACTGAAGCTTTCTTT. Translating it yields CASSYGQGWTEAFF. Full variable domain (outside the CDR3, taken from reference TRBV7-9 and TRBJ1-1): DTGVSQNPRHKITKRGQNVTFRCDPISEHNRLYWYRQTLGQGPEFLTYFQNEAQLEKSRLLSDRFSAERPKGSFSTLEIQRTEQGDSAMYLCASSYGQGWTEAFFGQGTRLTVV.

The chain has TRBV5-1 and TRBJ1-1; D possibly corresponds to TRBD1 (6 bases). From germline, CDR1 is SGHRS and CDR2 YFSETQ. V lost 2 bases and J lost 0, with 11 bases in between. There are 15 residues in the CDR3. CDR3 sequence (DNA): TGCGCCAGCAGCTTTAAACAGGGAATGAACACTGAAGCTTTCTTT. This encodes CASSFKQGMNTEAFF.

Only a few counts were recorded for this clonotype. The germline gene is not matched at one end of the junction; a read error may be the cause. The V call is TRBV3-1, the J call TRBJ2-5; D possibly matches TRBD1 or TRBD2 (6 bases each). The CDR3 spans 14 residues. CDR1 is LGHDT and CDR2 is YNNKEL in the germline V gene (reference sequence). CDR3 in amino acids: CASSQEGGRETQYF. The CDR3 coding sequence is TGTGCCAGTAGCCAAGAAGGGGGGCGGGAGACCCAGTACTTC.

This chain links TRBV13 with TRBJ2-1; D gene ambiguous. The CDR3 extends over 15 amino acids. Germline V CDR1 and CDR2: PRHDT, FYEKMQ (reference sequence). V lost 6 bases and J lost 6, with 18 bases in between. In DNA, the CDR3 is TGTGCCAGCAGTAGAGGTAGAGGCTCGGGCAATGAGCAGTTCTTC. It specifies CASSRGRGSGNEQFF.

This rearrangement joins TRBV4-1 to TRBJ2-7, with D tentatively TRBD2 (6 bases). CDR1 is MGHRA and CDR2 is YSYEKL in the germline V gene. V lost 1 base to trimming and J lost 4 bases, with 17 bases between them. CDR3 length: 16 residues. CDR3 in DNA: TGCGCCAGCAGCCAAGTAGTAGGCGGGAATGGGTACGAGCAGTACTTC. Residues: CASSQVVGGNGYEQYF.

This clonotype has just a few counts. This rearrangement joins TRBV9 to TRBJ1-1, with a possible D match to TRBD1 (6 bases). CDR1 is SGDLS, CDR2 YYNGEE, per germline. The CDR3 is 13 amino acids. The ends were cut back, 2 bases at V and 6 bases at J, with 11 bases in the middle. The CDR3 reads CASSVEDSSEAFF. The CDR3 region has the DNA TGTGCCAGCAGCGTCGAGGACAGCTCTGAAGCTTTCTTT.

This clonotype was recorded a few times. The J gene is TRBJ2-5, the V gene TRBV20-1; 10 bases are a match to TRBD2. J lost 4 bases, V lost 3 bases, and 8 bases had no gene match. This CDR3 is built from 15 residues. Germline V lookup: CDR1 DFQATT, CDR2 SNEGSKA (reference sequence). The CDR3 region is CSARGASGRRETQYF. The CDR3 DNA reads as TGCAGTGCTAGGGGGGCTAGCGGGAGACGAGAGACCCAGTACTTC.

The V gene is TRBV9, the J gene TRBJ2-1; D perhaps matches TRBD2 (6 bases). The CDR3 is made up of 16 amino acids. V dropped 0 bases and J dropped 4 bases, with 14 bases sitting between them. The germline V gene has CDR1 SGDLS and CDR2 YYNGEE. The CDR3 nucleotides are TGTGCCAGCAGCGTAGGACCGGGAGTAGAGTACAATGAGCAGTTCTTC. Translating gives CASSVGPGVEYNEQFF.

The sample holds a few counts of this clonotype. The V and J genes are TRBV29-1 and TRBJ2-7, with no clear D. In germline, CDR1 is SQVTM, CDR2 ANQGSEA. There are 11 residues in the CDR3. CDR3: CSATRTYEQYF. In nucleotides, the CDR3 is TGCAGTGCCACCCGAACCTACGAGCAGTACTTC.

This clonotype has more than one count but fewer than ten. This chain joins TRBV7-9 and TRBJ1-1; D remains ambiguous. This CDR3 has 15 residues. Germline lookup yields CDR1 SEHNR and CDR2 FQNEAQ (reference sequence). The V gene lost 5 bases and the J gene lost 1 base, with 14 bases spanning the gap. The CDR3 DNA reads TGTGCCAGCAGCCCCGGGCCCCGGGAGAACACTGAAGCTTTCTTT. Amino acids: CASSPGPRENTEAFF.

This clonotype was counted a few times. CDR3 bases: TGTGCCAGCAGCCAAGATCTTGGCACTTCCACAGATACGCAGTATTTT. It yields the protein CASSQDLGTSTDTQYF. V and J are TRBV3-1 and TRBJ2-3; D gene unclear. V was pared by 0 bases and J by 2 bases, with 12 bases between. Germline CDR1 is LGHDT and CDR2 is YNNKEL (reference sequence). The CDR3 totals 16 residues.

The sample holds a few counts of this clonotype. The chain carries TRBV7-3 and TRBJ2-1, with 11 positions matching TRBD2. Germline CDR1 reads SGHTA; CDR2 reads FQGTGA. The CDR3 sequence is 16 residues long. J gave up 9 bases and V 2 bases, and 9 bases lay outside the gene matches. CDR3 nucleotides: TGTGCCAGCAGCTTAGGAACTAGCGGGAGTTGGGGTGAGCAGTTCTTC. It specifies CASSLGTSGSWGEQFF.

This clonotype was observed a few times. The J gene is TRBJ2-1, the V gene TRBV5-1, with D unresolved. Between the trimmed V and J ends, which lost 0 bases and 2 bases, there was a span of 9 bases. Germline assignment: CDR1 SGHRS and CDR2 YFSETQ. CDR3 size: 15 residues. CDR3 bases: TGCGCCAGCAGCTTGGCTTTTGGAACCTACAATGAGCAGTTCTTC. Protein sequence: CASSLAFGTYNEQFF.

This clonotype has only a few counts. The chain has TRBV6-1 and TRBJ2-7; possible D gene TRBD2, 6 bases. The CDR3 covers 14 residues. From germline, CDR1 is MNHNS and CDR2 SASEGT. V was shortened by 3 bases and J by 1 base, with 10 bases between the two germline ends. The CDR3 sequence: CASSDSGPSYEQYF. The DNA for the CDR3 is TGTGCCAGCAGTGATAGCGGCCCATCCTACGAGCAGTACTTC.